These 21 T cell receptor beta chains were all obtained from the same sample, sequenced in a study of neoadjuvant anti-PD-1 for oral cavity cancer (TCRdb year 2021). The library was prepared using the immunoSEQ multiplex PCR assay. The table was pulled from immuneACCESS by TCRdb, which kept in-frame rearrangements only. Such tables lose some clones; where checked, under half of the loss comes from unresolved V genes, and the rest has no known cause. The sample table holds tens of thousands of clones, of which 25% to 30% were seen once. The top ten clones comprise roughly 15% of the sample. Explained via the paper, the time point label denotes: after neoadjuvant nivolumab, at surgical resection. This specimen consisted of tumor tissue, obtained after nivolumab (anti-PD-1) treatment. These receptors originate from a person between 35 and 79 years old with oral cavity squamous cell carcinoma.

The CDR3 sequence: CASTVQGIQETQYF. The CDR3 nucleotides are TGTGCCAGCACCGTTCAAGGGATACAAGAGACCCAGTACTTC. The chain recombines TRBV6-6 with TRBJ2-5, with D unclear. The CDR3 contains 14 residues. Germline-derived CDR1 and CDR2 are MNHNY and SVGAGI (reference sequence). Trimming cost V 7 bases and J 2 bases, with 14 bases left between them.

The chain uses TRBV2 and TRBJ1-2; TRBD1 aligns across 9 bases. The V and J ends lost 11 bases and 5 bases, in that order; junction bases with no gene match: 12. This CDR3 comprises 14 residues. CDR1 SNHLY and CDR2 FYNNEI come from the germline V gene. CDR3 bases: TGTGCCGGAGACGATGACAGGGGGGTGTATGGCTACACCTTC. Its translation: CAGDDDRGVYGYTF.

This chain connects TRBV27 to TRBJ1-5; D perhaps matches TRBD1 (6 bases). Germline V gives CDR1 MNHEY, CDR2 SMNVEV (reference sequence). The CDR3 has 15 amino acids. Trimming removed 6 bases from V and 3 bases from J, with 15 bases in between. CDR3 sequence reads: CASSFDRSPNQPQHF. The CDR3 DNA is TGTGCCAGCAGCTTTGACAGGTCACCCAATCAGCCCCAGCATTTT.

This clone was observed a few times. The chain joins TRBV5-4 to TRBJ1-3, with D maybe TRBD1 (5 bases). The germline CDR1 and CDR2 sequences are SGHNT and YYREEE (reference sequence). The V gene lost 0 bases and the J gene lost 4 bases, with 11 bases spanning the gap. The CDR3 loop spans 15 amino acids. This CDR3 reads CASSLGERQGNTIYF. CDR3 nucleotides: TGTGCCAGCAGCTTGGGGGAACGACAGGGAAACACCATATATTTT.

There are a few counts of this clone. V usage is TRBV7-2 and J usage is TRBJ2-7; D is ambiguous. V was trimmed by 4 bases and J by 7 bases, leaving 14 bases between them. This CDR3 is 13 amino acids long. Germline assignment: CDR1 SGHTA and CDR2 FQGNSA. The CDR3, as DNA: TGTGCCAGCAGCTCAGTCCTTGCTAGTGAGCAGTACTTC. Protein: CASSSVLASEQYF.

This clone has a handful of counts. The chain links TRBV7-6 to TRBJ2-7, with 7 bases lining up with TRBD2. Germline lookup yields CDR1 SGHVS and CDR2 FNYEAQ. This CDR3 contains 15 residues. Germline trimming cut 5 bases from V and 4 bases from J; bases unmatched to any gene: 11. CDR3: CASSPLAGDQYEQYF. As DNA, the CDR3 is TGTGCCAGCAGCCCGCTGGCGGGAGACCAGTACGAGCAGTACTTC.

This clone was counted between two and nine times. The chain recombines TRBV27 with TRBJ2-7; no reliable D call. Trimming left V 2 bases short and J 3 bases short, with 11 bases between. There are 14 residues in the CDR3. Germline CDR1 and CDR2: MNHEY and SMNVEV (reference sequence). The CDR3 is CASSLRFGYYEQYF. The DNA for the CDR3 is TGTGCCAGCAGTTTAAGGTTTGGATACTACGAGCAGTACTTC.

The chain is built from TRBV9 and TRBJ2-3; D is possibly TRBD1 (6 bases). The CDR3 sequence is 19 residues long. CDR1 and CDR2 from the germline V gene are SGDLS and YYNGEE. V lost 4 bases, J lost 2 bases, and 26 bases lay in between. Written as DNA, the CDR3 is TGTGCCAGCAGCCCCCACATATGGGAGTGGGGACATCACACAGATACGCAGTATTTT. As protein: CASSPHIWEWGHHTDTQYF.

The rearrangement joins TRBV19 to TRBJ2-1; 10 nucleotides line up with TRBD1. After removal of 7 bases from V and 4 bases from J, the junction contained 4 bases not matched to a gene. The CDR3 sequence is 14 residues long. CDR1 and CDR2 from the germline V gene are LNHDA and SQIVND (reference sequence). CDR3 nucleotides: TGTGCCAGTAAAGGGACAGGGGAATACAATGAGCAGTTCTTC. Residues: CASKGTGEYNEQFF.

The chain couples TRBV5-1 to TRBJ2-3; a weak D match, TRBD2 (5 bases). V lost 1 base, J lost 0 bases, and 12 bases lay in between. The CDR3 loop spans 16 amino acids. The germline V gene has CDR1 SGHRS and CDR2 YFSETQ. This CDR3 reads CASSLISGSSTDTQYF. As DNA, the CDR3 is TGCGCCAGCAGCTTGATATCGGGGTCGAGCACAGATACGCAGTATTTT. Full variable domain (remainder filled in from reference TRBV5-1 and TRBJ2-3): KAGVTQTPRYLIKTRGQQVTLSCSPISGHRSVSWYQQTPGQGLQFLFEYFSETQRNKGNFPGRFSGRQFSNSRSEMNVSTLELGDSALYLCASSLISGSSTDTQYFGPGTRLTVL.

The chain's CDR3 is CASRTAGHNEQFF. The DNA of the CDR3 is TGTGCCAGCAGGACAGCGGGCCACAATGAGCAGTTCTTC. The chain links TRBV7-9 to TRBJ2-1; D may be TRBD2 (6 bases). The length of the CDR3 is 13 residues. Trimming cost V 6 bases and J 5 bases, with 11 bases left between them. Per germline, CDR1 SEHNR and CDR2 FQNEAQ (reference sequence).

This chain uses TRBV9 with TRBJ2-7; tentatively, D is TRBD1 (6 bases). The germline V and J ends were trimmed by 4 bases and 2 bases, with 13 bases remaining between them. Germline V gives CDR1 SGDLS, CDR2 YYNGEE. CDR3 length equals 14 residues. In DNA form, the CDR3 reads TGTGCCAGCAGCAAAACAGGGATGACCTACGAGCAGTACTTC. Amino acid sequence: CASSKTGMTYEQYF.

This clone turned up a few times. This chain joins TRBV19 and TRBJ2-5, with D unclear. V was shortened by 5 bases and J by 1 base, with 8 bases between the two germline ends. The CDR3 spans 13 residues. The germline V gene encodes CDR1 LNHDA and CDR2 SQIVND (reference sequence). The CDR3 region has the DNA TGTGCCAGTAGTTCGGCAGTCCAAGAGACCCAGTACTTC. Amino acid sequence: CASSSAVQETQYF.

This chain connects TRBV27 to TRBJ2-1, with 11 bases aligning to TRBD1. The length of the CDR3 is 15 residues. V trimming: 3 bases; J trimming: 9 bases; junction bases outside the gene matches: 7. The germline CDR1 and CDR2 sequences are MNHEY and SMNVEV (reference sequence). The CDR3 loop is CASSLGTGGMSEQFF. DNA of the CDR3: TGTGCCAGCAGTTTGGGGACAGGGGGAATGAGTGAGCAGTTCTTC.

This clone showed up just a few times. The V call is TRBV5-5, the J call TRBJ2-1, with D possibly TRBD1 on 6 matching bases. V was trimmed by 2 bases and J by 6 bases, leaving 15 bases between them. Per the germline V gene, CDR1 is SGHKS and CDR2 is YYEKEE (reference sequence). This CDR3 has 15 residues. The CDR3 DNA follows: TGTGCCAGCAGCTTATTACAGGGAATGGTCAATGAGCAGTTCTTC. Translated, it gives CASSLLQGMVNEQFF.

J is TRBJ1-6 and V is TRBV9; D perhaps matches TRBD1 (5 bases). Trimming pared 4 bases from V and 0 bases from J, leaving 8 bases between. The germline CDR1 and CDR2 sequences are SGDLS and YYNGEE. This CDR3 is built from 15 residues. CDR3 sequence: CASSLDSSYNSPLHF. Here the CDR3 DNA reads TGTGCCAGCAGCTTAGACAGCTCCTATAATTCACCCCTCCACTTT.

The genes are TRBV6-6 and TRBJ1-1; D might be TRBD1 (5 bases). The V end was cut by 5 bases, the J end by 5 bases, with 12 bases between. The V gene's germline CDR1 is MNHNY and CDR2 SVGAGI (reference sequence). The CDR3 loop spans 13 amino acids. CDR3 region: CASSPRGSTEAFF. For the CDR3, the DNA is TGTGCCAGCAGTCCTCGGGGGTCAACTGAAGCTTTCTTT.

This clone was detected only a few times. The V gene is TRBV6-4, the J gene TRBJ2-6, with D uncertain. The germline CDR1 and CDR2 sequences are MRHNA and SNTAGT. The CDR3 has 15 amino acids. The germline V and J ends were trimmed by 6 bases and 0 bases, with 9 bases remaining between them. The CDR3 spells CASSRGPSGANVLTF. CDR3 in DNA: TGTGCCAGCAGCAGAGGTCCCTCTGGGGCCAACGTCCTGACTTTC.

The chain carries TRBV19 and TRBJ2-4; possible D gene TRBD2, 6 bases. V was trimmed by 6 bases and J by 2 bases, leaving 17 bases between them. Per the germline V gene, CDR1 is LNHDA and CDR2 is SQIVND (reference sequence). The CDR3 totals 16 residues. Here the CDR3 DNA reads TGTGCCAGTAGCGAAGGGTCCCGGGGGACCAAAAACATTCAGTACTTC. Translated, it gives CASSEGSRGTKNIQYF.

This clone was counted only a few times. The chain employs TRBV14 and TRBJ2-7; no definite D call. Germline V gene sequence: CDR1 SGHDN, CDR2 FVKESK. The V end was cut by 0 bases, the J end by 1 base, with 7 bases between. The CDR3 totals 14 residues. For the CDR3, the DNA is TGTGCCAGCAGCCAAGAACCTGGGTCCTACGAGCAGTACTTC. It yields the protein CASSQEPGSYEQYF.

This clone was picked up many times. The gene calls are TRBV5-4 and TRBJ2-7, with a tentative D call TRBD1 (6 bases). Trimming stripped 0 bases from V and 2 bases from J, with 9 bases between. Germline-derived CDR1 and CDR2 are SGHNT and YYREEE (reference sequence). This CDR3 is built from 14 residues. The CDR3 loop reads CASSLEPGAYEQYF. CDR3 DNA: TGTGCCAGCAGCTTGGAGCCAGGGGCCTACGAGCAGTACTTC.